This TCR beta chain was found in a study of blood T cell repertoires in COVID-19. Study details: Samples of COVID-19 (acute and convalescent) were obtained from the United States, Italy and Spain. In each case, the material was cDNA or gDNA derived from T cells, B-cell-depleted T cells, or PBMCs.

Between the trimmed V and J ends, which lost 8 bases and 8 bases, there was a span of 6 bases. This CDR3 is built from 9 residues. Germline CDR1 reads SGHVS; CDR2 reads FNYEAQ. In the source study's methods: The authors estimated nucleated cell counts from reference gene primer amplification. Sequenced by immunoSEQ multiplex PCR; TCRdb stores in-frame clones only, minus some. V, J and clone size derive from that table, while D and trimming were established from the DNA sequence. The table records about 74,000 clones, roughly four fifths of them present only once. Sequences were obtained from peripheral blood. This chain joins TRBV7-6 and TRBJ1-2; D gene uncertain. The sequence came from a human donor in a cohort sampled during active COVID-19. This CDR3 reads CASLAGYTF. CDR3 nucleotides: TGTGCCAGCCTAGCCGGCTACACCTTC.